Shown below are 32 T cell receptor beta chains from a single sample sequenced in a study of cytomegalovirus exposure and HLA in healthy donors. PCR involved 60 Vbeta and 13 Jbeta primers. The method was immunoSEQ multiplex PCR; TCRdb's version includes in-frame clones alone and lacks a portion of them. The table includes 160,000 or so clones, about 78% detected once. Material for sequencing was PBMCs. These receptors were obtained from a male donor in good health and CMV-seronegative.

This chain uses TRBV4-1 with TRBJ1-2, with 8 positions matching TRBD1. The ends lost 4 bases at V and 2 bases at J; junction bases unmatched: 3. Germline V CDR1 and CDR2: MGHRA, YSYEKL. There are 14 residues in the CDR3. The DNA of the CDR3 is TGCGCCAGCAGCCGGACAGGGCTAAACTATGGCTACACCTTC. This translates into CASSRTGLNYGYTF.

This chain uses TRBV11-2 with TRBJ1-2; 7 bases line up with TRBD1. Germline V gives CDR1 SGHAT, CDR2 FQNNGV. CDR3 length: 15 residues. The V segment lost 5 bases and the J segment 6 bases; nucleotides outside the gene matches: 12. CDR3 amino acids: CASSQTGTDVHGYTF. As DNA, the CDR3 is TGTGCCAGCAGCCAGACCGGGACAGATGTCCATGGCTACACCTTC.

This chain joins TRBV19 and TRBJ2-5, with D possibly matching TRBD1 (6 bases). The CDR3 is made up of 14 amino acids. The germline gives CDR1 LNHDA, CDR2 SQIVND (reference sequence). Trimming removed 4 bases from V and 3 bases from J, with 12 bases in between. This chain's CDR3 is CASSTWDIKETQYF. CDR3 in DNA: TGTGCCAGTAGTACTTGGGACATTAAAGAGACCCAGTACTTC.

The rearrangement joins TRBV4-2 to TRBJ2-7; the match to TRBD1 covers 8 bases. Germline lookup yields CDR1 LGHNA and CDR2 YNFKEQ. CDR3 length equals 15 residues. V lost 2 bases to trimming and J lost 3 bases; unmatched junction nucleotides: 6. CDR3 DNA sequence: TGTGCCAGCAGCCAAACCCAGGGGGCGGTCTACGAGCAGTACTTC. This encodes CASSQTQGAVYEQYF.

The CDR3 bases are TGTGCCAGCAGCTTTCTAGGGGGCGGGACCGAGCAGTACTTC. Amino acid sequence: CASSFLGGGTEQYF. The chain links TRBV5-6 to TRBJ2-7, with a possible D match to TRBD1 (7 bases). The CDR3 runs 14 residues. In germline, CDR1 is SGHDT, CDR2 YYEEEE. The V and J ends lost 2 bases and 6 bases respectively, with 15 bases between them.

J is TRBJ2-3 and V is TRBV4-3; tentatively, D is TRBD2 (6 bases). Trimming shortened V by 1 base and J by 4 bases, and 9 bases separated the two germline ends. Germline lookup yields CDR1 LGHNA and CDR2 YSLEER. The CDR3 spans 14 residues. The CDR3 here is CASSQGGEADTQYF. CDR3 sequence (DNA): TGCGCCAGCAGCCAAGGCGGGGAGGCAGATACGCAGTATTTT.

This clone has more than one count but fewer than ten. The CDR3 region has the DNA TGCGCCAGCAGCTTGGTACGGGGTGGCGAAGATACGCAGTATTTT. Translated: CASSLVRGGEDTQYF. This chain joins TRBV5-1 and TRBJ2-3; possible D gene TRBD2, 5 bases. Germline V CDR1 and CDR2: SGHRS, YFSETQ. This CDR3 region has 15 residues. The V gene lost 0 bases and the J gene lost 5 bases, with 13 bases spanning the gap.

The genes are TRBV4-2 and TRBJ1-1; no definite D call. Germline V gives CDR1 LGHNA, CDR2 YNFKEQ. The CDR3 is made up of 14 amino acids. The ends were cut back, 2 bases at V and 4 bases at J, with 11 bases in the middle. The CDR3 bases are TGTGCCAGCAGCCAAAAACTAGGAGTCACTGAAGCTTTCTTT. Protein product: CASSQKLGVTEAFF.

V usage is TRBV13 and J usage is TRBJ1-1; D is possibly TRBD1 (5 bases). With 5 bases removed from V and 3 bases from J, the gap between germline ends came to 13 bases. The CDR3 totals 14 residues. The germline gives CDR1 PRHDT, CDR2 FYEKMQ (reference sequence). CDR3 DNA sequence: TGTGCCAGCAGCCGACCCGGGGGGGACACTGAAGCTTTCTTT. This codes for CASSRPGGDTEAFF.

V is TRBV29-1 and J is TRBJ2-5; maybe TRBD1 (5 bases). This CDR3 has 11 residues. V was cut by 4 bases and J by 6 bases, with 9 bases left in between. Germline values: CDR1 SQVTM, CDR2 ANQGSEA. CDR3 loop: CSVGREKTQYF. CDR3 coding DNA: TGCAGCGTTGGCAGGGAAAAGACCCAGTACTTC.

The chain carries TRBV12-2 and TRBJ2-3; no check of the table's D call, TRBD2, against the DNA was made. TRBV12-2 is a pseudogene. The CDR3 is made up of 15 amino acids. DNA of the CDR3: TGTGCAAGTCGCTCCAGACTAGCGGGGGCAGATACGCAGTATTTT. This sequence encodes CASRSRLAGADTQYF.

The chain couples TRBV10-3 to TRBJ1-4; 7 nucleotides align to TRBD1. Losses at the gene ends were 11 bases for V and 4 bases for J; bases not matched to a gene: 7. CDR3 size: 13 residues. CDR1 and CDR2 from the germline V gene are ENHRY and SYGVKD. CDR3 region: CAAQRDSNEKLFF. CDR3 coding DNA: TGTGCCGCCCAACGGGACAGTAATGAAAAACTGTTTTTT.

This chain uses TRBV28 with TRBJ2-7; TRBD1 aligns across 7 bases. Germline loops: CDR1 MDHEN, CDR2 SYDVKM. With 6 bases clipped from V and 4 bases from J, the junction kept 15 bases outside the gene matches. This CDR3 has 16 amino acids. This CDR3 reads CASSSPTRAGGYEQYF. CDR3 DNA: TGTGCCAGCAGCTCACCCACTCGAGCAGGGGGATACGAGCAGTACTTC.

This chain uses TRBV7-2 with TRBJ2-3, with 7 bases fitting TRBD2. This CDR3 spans 17 amino acids. Germline CDR1 is SGHTA and CDR2 is FQGNSA. J gave up 3 bases and V 2 bases, and 11 bases lay outside the gene matches. CDR3 in DNA: TGTGCCAGCAGCTTACGGCGGGAGACTGTATTGACAGATACGCAGTATTTT. Its protein is CASSLRRETVLTDTQYF.

V usage is TRBV27 and J usage is TRBJ2-7, with 8 bases lining up with TRBD1. After removal of 2 bases from V and 5 bases from J, the junction contained 8 bases not matched to a gene. Per germline, CDR1 MNHEY and CDR2 SMNVEV (reference sequence). This CDR3 contains 15 residues. Written as DNA, the CDR3 is TGTGCCAGCAGTTTAATCTGGACAGGGAGCCACGAGCAGTACTTC. This gives the protein CASSLIWTGSHEQYF.

This chain links TRBV4-3 with TRBJ2-3; TRBD2 is a possible D gene (6 bases). V was cut by 0 bases and J by 0 bases, with 13 bases left in between. The CDR3 is 17 residues long. Per the germline V gene, CDR1 is LGHNA and CDR2 is YSLEER. In DNA, the CDR3 is TGCGCCAGCAGCCAAGATGGGACTCCTCGAAGCACAGATACGCAGTATTTT. This gives the protein CASSQDGTPRSTDTQYF.

V is TRBV15 and J is TRBJ2-5; 10 bases are shared with TRBD1. The trim removed 2 bases at V and 11 bases at J, leaving 14 bases unmatched. The CDR3 consists of 16 residues. Germline CDR1 LNHNV, CDR2 YYDKDF (reference sequence). CDR3 nucleotide sequence: TGTGCCACCAGCAGAACCGGGACAGGGGTAATGTCGGAGCAGTACTTC. Its protein is CATSRTGTGVMSEQYF.

V usage is TRBV2 and J usage is TRBJ1-2; no clear D gene. The CDR3 is made up of 13 amino acids. CDR1 and CDR2 (germline): SNHLY, FYNNEI. V gave up 0 bases and J gave up 7 bases, with 9 bases separating them. CDR3 DNA sequence: TGTGCCAGCAGTGAAGCAGGGAGAGGTGGCTACACCTTC. Its protein product is CASSEAGRGGYTF.

The chain combines TRBV11-3 with TRBJ1-2; 8 positions match TRBD1. The CDR3 totals 17 residues. J lost 8 bases, V lost 1 base, and 15 bases had no gene match. Germline V gene sequence: CDR1 SGHNT, CDR2 YENEEA. In DNA form, the CDR3 reads TGTGCCAGCAGCTTAGGAGCAGGGGGCAGGTTAAGAGGAGGCTACACCTTC. Amino acids: CASSLGAGGRLRGGYTF.

The rearrangement uses TRBV4-1 and TRBJ2-5, with TRBD1 identical over 10 bases. The J call may be mistaken, given a closer DNA end match to TRBJ2-7. This CDR3 spans 16 amino acids. Germline V gene lookup returns CDR1 MGHRA and CDR2 YSYEKL. The CDR3 here is CASSRSTGQGTYEQYF. The CDR3 region has the DNA TGCGCCAGCAGCCGCTCTACGGGACAGGGGACCTACGAGCAGTACTTC.

The chain links TRBV7-3 to TRBJ2-1; the D gene is possibly TRBD2 (7 bases). Trimming removed 6 bases at V and 2 bases at J, with 14 bases between. Germline CDR1 SGHTA, CDR2 FQGTGA. This CDR3 spans 15 amino acids. The CDR3 spells CASSGGAPAYNEQFF. CDR3 sequence (DNA): TGTGCCAGCAGTGGGGGGGCCCCTGCCTACAATGAGCAGTTCTTC.

The rearrangement joins TRBV5-1 to TRBJ2-1; 8 bases match TRBD1. Germline-derived CDR1 and CDR2 are SGHRS and YFSETQ. The CDR3 runs 16 residues. With V trimmed by 0 bases and J by 7 bases, 9 bases remained unmatched. This CDR3 is CASSLDTGGKWNEQFF. CDR3 sequence (DNA): TGCGCCAGCAGCTTGGATACAGGGGGAAAGTGGAATGAGCAGTTCTTC.

V gene TRBV9 combines with J gene TRBJ2-1; the D gene is possibly TRBD1 (6 bases). The CDR3 is 15 amino acids. Germline CDR1 and CDR2: SGDLS and YYNGEE. The V end lost 2 bases, the J end lost 2 bases, and 11 bases lay between the germline ends. The CDR3 DNA reads as TGTGCCAGCAGCGTTACGGGACAAACCTACAATGAGCAGTTCTTC. Encoded protein: CASSVTGQTYNEQFF.

This chain uses TRBV20-1 with TRBJ2-5, with 7 bases matching TRBD1. Germline CDR1 and CDR2: DFQATT and SNEGSKA (reference sequence). The CDR3 has 11 residues. V shed 6 bases and J 5 bases; nucleotides not matched to a gene: 3. CDR3 in DNA: TGCAGTGCCCAACAGGGGGAGACCCAGTACTTC. It encodes CSAQQGETQYF.

The gene calls are TRBV27 and TRBJ2-1; tentatively, D is TRBD2 (5 bases). V was clipped by 3 bases and J by 9 bases, with 6 bases between them. This CDR3 comprises 11 residues. Germline values: CDR1 MNHEY, CDR2 SMNVEV (reference sequence). Here the CDR3 reads CASSLGSEQFF. The CDR3 bases are TGTGCCAGCAGTTTGGGGAGTGAGCAGTTCTTC.

This chain links TRBV19 with TRBJ1-1, with TRBD1 matching 8 bases. Germline trimming cut 5 bases from V and 4 bases from J; bases unmatched to any gene: 3. This CDR3 contains 13 residues. CDR1 is LNHDA and CDR2 is SQIVND in the germline V gene (reference sequence). CDR3 DNA sequence: TGTGCCAGTAGTTCGACAGGGGCCACTGAAGCTTTCTTT. This translates into CASSSTGATEAFF.

The rearrangement joins TRBV9 to TRBJ1-1; no clear D. Per germline, CDR1 SGDLS and CDR2 YYNGEE. The CDR3 is 13 residues long. The V and J ends lost 0 bases and 1 base respectively, with 4 bases between them. The CDR3 spells CASSVVRNTEAFF. CDR3 DNA: TGTGCCAGCAGCGTAGTCAGGAACACTGAAGCTTTCTTT.

The chain carries TRBV7-9 and TRBJ1-1; 9 bases match TRBD1. In germline, CDR1 is SEHNR, CDR2 FQNEAQ (reference sequence). V shed 1 base, J shed 5 bases, and the junction held 5 bases outside the gene matches. The CDR3 runs 15 residues. The DNA for the CDR3 is TGTGCCAGCAGCTTAGGGACAGGGGTTAGGACTGAAGCTTTCTTT. This sequence encodes CASSLGTGVRTEAFF.

The chain couples TRBV7-2 to TRBJ2-2; D uncertain. CDR3 length: 15 residues. The V and J ends lost 5 bases and 1 base respectively, with 11 bases between them. Germline V gene data show CDR1 as SGHTA and CDR2 as FQGNSA. CDR3 protein: CASSQSTLNTGELFF. DNA for the CDR3: TGTGCCAGCAGCCAATCGACATTGAACACCGGGGAGCTGTTTTTT.

The V gene is TRBV9, the J gene TRBJ1-1, with 11 bases identical to TRBD1. With V trimmed by 3 bases and J by 4 bases, 2 bases remained unmatched. The CDR3 is 14 residues long. In germline, CDR1 is SGDLS, CDR2 YYNGEE. CDR3 coding DNA: TGTGCCAGCAGCGGCGGGACAGGGGGCACTGAAGCTTTCTTT. As protein: CASSGGTGGTEAFF.

V usage is TRBV2 and J usage is TRBJ1-5; perhaps TRBD1 as D (6 bases). CDR3 length equals 13 residues. Germline CDR1 reads SNHLY; CDR2 reads FYNNEI. V lost 3 bases to trimming and J lost 7 bases, with 10 bases between them. CDR3 residues: CASSEDQGQPQHF. The CDR3 DNA reads as TGTGCCAGCAGTGAGGATCAGGGGCAGCCCCAGCATTTT.

This clone was detected only once. V usage is TRBV28 and J usage is TRBJ1-2; 9 bases line up with TRBD1. The germline CDR1 and CDR2 sequences are MDHEN and SYDVKM. The CDR3 length is 14 residues. V trimming: 5 bases; J trimming: 8 bases; junction bases outside the gene matches: 9. The DNA of the CDR3 is TGTGCCAGCAGTCCTACAGGGGGCTGGCGGGGCTACACCTTC. Translated: CASSPTGGWRGYTF.